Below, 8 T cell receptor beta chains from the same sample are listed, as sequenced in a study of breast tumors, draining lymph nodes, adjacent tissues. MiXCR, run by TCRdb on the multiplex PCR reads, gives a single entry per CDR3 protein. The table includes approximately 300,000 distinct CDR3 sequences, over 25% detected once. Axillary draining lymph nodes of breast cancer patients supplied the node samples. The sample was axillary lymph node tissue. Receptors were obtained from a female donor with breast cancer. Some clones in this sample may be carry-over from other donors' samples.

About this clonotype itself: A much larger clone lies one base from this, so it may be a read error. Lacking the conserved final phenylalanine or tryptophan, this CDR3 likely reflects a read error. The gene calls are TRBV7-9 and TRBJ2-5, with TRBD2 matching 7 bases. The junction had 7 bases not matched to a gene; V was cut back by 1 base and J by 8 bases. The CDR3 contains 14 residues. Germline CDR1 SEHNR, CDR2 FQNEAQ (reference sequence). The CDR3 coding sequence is TGTGCCAGCAGCTTAGTAGGTAGCGGGCCCACCCAGTACCTC. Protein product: CASSLVGSGPTQYL.

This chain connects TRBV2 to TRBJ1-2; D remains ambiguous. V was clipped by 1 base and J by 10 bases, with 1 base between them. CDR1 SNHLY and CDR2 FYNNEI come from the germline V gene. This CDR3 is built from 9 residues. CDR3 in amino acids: CASSEVYTF. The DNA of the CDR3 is TGTGCCAGCAGTGAAGTCTACACCTTC.

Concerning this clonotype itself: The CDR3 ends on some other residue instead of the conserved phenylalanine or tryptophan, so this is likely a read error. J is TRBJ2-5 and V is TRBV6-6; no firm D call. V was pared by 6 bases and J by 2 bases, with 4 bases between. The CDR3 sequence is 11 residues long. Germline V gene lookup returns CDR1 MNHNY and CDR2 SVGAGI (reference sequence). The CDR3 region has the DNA TGTGCCAGCAGCGCTCAAGAGACCCAGTACCTC. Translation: CASSAQETQYL.

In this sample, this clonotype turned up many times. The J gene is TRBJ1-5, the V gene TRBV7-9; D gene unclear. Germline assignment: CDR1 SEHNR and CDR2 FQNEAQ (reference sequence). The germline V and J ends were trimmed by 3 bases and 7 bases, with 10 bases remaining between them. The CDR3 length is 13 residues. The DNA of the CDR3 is TGTGCCAGCAGCTTTTACGGGGAGCAGCCCCAGCATTTT. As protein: CASSFYGEQPQHF. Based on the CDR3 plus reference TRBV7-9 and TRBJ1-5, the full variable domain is DTGVSQNPRHKITKRGQNVTFRCDPISEHNRLYWYRQTLGQGPEFLTYFQNEAQLEKSRLLSDRFSAERPKGSFSTLEIQRTEQGDSAMYLCASSFYGEQPQHFGDGTRLSIL.

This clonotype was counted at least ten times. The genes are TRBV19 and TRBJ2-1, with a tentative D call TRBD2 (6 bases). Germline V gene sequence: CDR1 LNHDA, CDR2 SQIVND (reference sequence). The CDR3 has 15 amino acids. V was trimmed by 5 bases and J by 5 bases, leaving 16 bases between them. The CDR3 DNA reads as TGTGCCAGTAGTGCCCGACTAGGAACTCACAATGAGCAGTTCTTC. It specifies CASSARLGTHNEQFF.

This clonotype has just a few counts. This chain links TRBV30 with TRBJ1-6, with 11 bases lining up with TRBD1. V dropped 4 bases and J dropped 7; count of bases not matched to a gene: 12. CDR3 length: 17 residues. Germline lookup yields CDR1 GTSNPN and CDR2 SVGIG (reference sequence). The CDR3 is CAWTGTGGWGRNSPLHF. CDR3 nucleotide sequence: TGTGCCTGGACCGGGACAGGGGGTTGGGGAAGGAATTCACCCCTCCACTTT.

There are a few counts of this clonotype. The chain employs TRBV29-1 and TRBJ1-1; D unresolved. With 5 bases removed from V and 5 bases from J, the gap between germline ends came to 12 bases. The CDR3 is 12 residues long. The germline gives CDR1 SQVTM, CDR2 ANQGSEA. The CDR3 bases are TGCAGCGTTAGAGGGATGCGGACTGAAGCTTTCTTT. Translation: CSVRGMRTEAFF. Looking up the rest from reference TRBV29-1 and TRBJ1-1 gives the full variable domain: SAVISQKPSRDICQRGTSLTIQCQVDSQVTMMFWYRQQPGQSLTLIATANQGSEATYESGFVIDKFPISRPNLTFSTLTVSNMSPEDSSIYLCSVRGMRTEAFFGQGTRLTVV.

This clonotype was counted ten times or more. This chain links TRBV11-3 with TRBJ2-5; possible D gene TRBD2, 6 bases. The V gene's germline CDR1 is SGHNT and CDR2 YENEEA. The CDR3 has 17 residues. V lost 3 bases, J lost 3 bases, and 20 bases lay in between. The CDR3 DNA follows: TGTGCCAGCAGCTTTAGATCCCAGCGGAGGGCCGAAGAGACCCAGTACTTC. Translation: CASSFRSQRRAEETQYF. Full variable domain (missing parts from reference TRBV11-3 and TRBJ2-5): EAGVVQSPRYKIIEKKQPVAFWCNPISGHNTLYWYLQNLGQGPELLIRYENEEAVDDSQLPKDRFSAERLKGVDSTLKIQPAELGDSAVYLCASSFRSQRRAEETQYFGPGTRLLVL.